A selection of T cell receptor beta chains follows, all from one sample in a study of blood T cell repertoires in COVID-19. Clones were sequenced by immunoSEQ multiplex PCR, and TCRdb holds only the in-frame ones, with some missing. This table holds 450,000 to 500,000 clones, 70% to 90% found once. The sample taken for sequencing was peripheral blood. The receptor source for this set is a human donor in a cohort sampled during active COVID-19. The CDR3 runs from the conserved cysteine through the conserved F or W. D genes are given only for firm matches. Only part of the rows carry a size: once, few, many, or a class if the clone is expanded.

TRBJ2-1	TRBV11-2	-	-	CASSFSSASYNEQFF
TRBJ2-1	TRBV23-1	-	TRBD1	CASWKGPGTVYNEQFF
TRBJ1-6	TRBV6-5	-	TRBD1	CASSYSTGIYSPLHF
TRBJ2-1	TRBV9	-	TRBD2	CASSVGHSAGGVGEQFF
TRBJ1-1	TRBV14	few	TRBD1	CASSQMSGGAATEAFF
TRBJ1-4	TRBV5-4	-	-	CASSEQQGDNEKLFF
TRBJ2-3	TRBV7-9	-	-	CASSLSLGGPDTQYF
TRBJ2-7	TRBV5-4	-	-	CASSAGQSPYEQYF
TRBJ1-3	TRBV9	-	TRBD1	CASSVNEGASGNTIYF
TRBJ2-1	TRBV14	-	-	CASSPLLDTAEQFF
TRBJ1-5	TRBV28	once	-	CASERTGLNQPQHF
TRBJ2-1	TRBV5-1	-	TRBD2	CASSNGLANSNEQFF
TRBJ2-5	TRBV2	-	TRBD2	CATSGGLAGPGAQYF
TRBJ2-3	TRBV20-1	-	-	CSVSGGSDTQYF
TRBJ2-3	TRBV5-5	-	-	CASSLGQGSADTQYF
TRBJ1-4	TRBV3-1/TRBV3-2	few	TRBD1	CASSHTGGDEKLFF
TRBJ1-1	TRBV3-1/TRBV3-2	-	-	CASSPSIKNTEAFF
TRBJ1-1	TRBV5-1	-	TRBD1	CASSSNRDSALAFF
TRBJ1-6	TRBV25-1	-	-	CASGQLHSPLHF
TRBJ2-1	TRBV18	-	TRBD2	CASSHGLAGSYNEQFF
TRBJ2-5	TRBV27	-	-	CASKSDAGLHGTQYF
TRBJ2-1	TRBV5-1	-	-	CASSLVTGNEQFF
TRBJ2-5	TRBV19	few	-	CASSTSVEETQYF
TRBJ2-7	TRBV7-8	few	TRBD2	CASSWGGSATYEQYF
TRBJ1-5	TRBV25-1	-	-	CASRQDSNQPQHF
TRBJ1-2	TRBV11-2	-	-	CASSLQTTGNYGYTF
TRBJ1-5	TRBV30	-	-	CAWAAGGSPNQPQHF
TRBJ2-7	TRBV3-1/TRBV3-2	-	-	CASSQGLGTYEQYF
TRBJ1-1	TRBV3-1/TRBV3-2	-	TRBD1	CASRSTGFNTEAFF
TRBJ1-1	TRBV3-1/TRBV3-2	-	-	CASSPIRERGEAFF
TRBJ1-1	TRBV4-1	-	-	CASSQEEGGGFRTEAFF
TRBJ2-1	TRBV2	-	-	CASSGPGSHNEQFF
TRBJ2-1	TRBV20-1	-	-	CSATRGNEQFF
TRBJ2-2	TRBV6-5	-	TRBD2	CASRPLREHGELFF
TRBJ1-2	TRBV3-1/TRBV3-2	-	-	CASSQDWGGNYGYTF
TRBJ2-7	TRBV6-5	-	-	CASSYGQGWYEQYF
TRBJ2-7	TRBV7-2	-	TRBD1	CASSLQQGLSYEQYF
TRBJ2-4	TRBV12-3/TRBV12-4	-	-	CASSLQQGDIQYF
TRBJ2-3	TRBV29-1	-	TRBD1	CSVEGNPGGLTDTQYF
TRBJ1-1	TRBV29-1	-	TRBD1	CSVDQTGGTEAFF
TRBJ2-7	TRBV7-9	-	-	CASSLAAVEQGHEQYF
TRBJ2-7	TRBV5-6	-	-	CASSSGLTSYEQYF
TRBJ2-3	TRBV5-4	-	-	CASSFGGTVDFDTQYF
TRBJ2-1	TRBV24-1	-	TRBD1	CATSVTGGAGNEQFF
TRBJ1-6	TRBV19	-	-	CASSMMTDYNSPLHF
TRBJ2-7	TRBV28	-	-	CASSSIDSLYEQYF
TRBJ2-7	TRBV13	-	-	CASSIGGGRRAYEQYF
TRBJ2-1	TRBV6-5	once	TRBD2	CASSYSTGLALNEQFF
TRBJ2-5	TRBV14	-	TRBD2	CASSQGLAGAETQYF
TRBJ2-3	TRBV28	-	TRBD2	CASSFRGADTQYF